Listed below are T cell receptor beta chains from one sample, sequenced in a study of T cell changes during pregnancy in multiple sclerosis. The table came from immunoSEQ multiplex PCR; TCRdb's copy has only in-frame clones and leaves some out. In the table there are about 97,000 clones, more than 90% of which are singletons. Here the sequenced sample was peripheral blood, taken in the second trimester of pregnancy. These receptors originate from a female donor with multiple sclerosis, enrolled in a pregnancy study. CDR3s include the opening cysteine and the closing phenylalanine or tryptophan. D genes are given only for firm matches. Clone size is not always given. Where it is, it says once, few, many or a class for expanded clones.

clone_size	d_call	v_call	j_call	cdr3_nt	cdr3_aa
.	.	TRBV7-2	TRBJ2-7	TGTGCCAGCAGCCCTCGCTCCTACGAGCAGTACTTC	CASSPRSYEQYF
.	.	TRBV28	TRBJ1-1	TGTGCCAGCAGTGTACAGGGCGTGAACACTGAAGCTTTCTTT	CASSVQGVNTEAFF
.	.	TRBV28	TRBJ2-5	TGTGCCAGCAGTTTTCCGTACGGAGAAGAGACCCAGTACTTC	CASSFPYGEETQYF
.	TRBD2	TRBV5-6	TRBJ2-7	TGTGCCAGCAGCTTGGATCTTGGCGGGAGTGGACTTTCCTACGAGCAGTACTTC	CASSLDLGGSGLSYEQYF
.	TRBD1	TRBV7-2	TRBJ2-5	TGTGCCAGCAGCTTTGACAGGGGTCAAGAGACCCAGTACTTC	CASSFDRGQETQYF
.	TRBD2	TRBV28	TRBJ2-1	TGTGCCAGCAGTTTATTCTTCAGCGGGAGGGCCCACAATGAGCAGTTCTTC	CASSLFFSGRAHNEQFF
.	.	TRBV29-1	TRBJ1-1	TGCAGCGTTGAAGACAGCCTAAGGAGGACTGAAGCTTTCTTT	CSVEDSLRRTEAFF
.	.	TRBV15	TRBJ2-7	TGTGCCACCAGCAGAGATAACGTCCGGGACTACGAGCAGTACTTC	CATSRDNVRDYEQYF
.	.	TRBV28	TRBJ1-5	TGTGCCAGCAGTTTTCCGGGAAATCAGCCCCAGCATTTT	CASSFPGNQPQHF
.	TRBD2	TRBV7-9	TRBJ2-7	TGTGCCAGCAGCTCTACTAGCGGGAGTTCCAACGAGCAGTACTTC	CASSSTSGSSNEQYF
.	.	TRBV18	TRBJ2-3	TGTGCCAGCTCACCACGTCAGGGGAGCACAGATACGCAGTATTTT	CASSPRQGSTDTQYF
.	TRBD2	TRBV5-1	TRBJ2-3	TGCGCCAGCAGCTTGACTAGCGGATACACAGATACGCAGTATTTT	CASSLTSGYTDTQYF
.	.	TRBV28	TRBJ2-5	TGTGCCAGCAGTTTGAAGTTGCGGGAGACCCAGTACTTC	CASSLKLRETQYF
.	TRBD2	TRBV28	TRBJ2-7	TGTGCCAGCTCCTCAGCGGGGTCCTCCTACGAGCAGTACTTC	CASSSAGSSYEQYF
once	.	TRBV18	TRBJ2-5	TGTGCCAGCTCACCTTTCACAGGGCATTACCAAGAGACCCAGTACTTC	CASSPFTGHYQETQYF
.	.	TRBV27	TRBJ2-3	TGTGCCAGCGGGGGCTGGGGCACAGATACGCAGTATTTT	CASGGWGTDTQYF
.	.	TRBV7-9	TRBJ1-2	TGTGCCAGCAGCTCCTACAGGGTAGGGAATGGCTACACCTTC	CASSSYRVGNGYTF
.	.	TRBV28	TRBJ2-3	TGTGCCAGCAGTTTATCCGGGGTTTCCACAGATACGCAGTATTTT	CASSLSGVSTDTQYF
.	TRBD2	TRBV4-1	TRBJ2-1	TGCGCCAGCAGCCAAGTGGGGGGGTTGGATGAGCAGTTCTTC	CASSQVGGLDEQFF
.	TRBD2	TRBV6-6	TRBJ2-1	TGTGCCAGCAGCCGTAGGACTAGCGGGAGGGGCCATGAGCAGTTCTTC	CASSRRTSGRGHEQFF
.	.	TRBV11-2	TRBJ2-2	TGTGCCAGCAGCTCCCTCGTAACAGGATTCACCGGCATTCGGTTTTTT	CASSSLVTGFTGIRFF
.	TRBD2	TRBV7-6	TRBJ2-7	TGTGCCAGCAGCTTAGTTAGCGGGAGCTCCGGGTCCTACGAGCAGTACTTC	CASSLVSGSSGSYEQYF
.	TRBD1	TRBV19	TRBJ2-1	TGTGCCAGTAGTAGGGACAGGCGGGCCAATGAGCAGTTCTTC	CASSRDRRANEQFF
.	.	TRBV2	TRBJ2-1	TGTGCCAGCATCCGGGTTAATGAGCAGTTCTTC	CASIRVNEQFF
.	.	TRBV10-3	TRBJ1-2	TGTGCCATCCTCGGAAGTCAGGATAACTATGGCTACACCTTC	CAILGSQDNYGYTF
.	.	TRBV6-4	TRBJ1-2	TGTGCCAGCAGTGACTCTGCATTGCGGGGGCTCTCTGGCTACACCTTC	CASSDSALRGLSGYTF
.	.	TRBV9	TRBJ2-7	TGTGCCAGCAGCGCCGTCGGCGGCGAGCAGTACTTC	CASSAVGGEQYF
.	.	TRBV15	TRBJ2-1	TGTGCCACCAGCAGAGAGGCCAGGATGGACTCCTACAATGAGCAGTTCTTC	CATSREARMDSYNEQFF
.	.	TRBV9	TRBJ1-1	TGTGCCAGCAGCGTCCTGATTGCGACTGAAGCTTTCTTT	CASSVLIATEAFF
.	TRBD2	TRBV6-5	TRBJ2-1	TGTGCCAGCAGTTACTGGACTAGCGGGAACAAGCGTGAGCAGTTCTTC	CASSYWTSGNKREQFF
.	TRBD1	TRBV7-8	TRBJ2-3	TGTGCCAGCAGCACCACCGGACAGGCGACAGATACGCAGTATTTT	CASSTTGQATDTQYF
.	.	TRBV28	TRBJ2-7	TGTGCCAGCAGTTTTCCCCTGGGGGCCCCCCTCTACGAGCAGTACTTC	CASSFPLGAPLYEQYF
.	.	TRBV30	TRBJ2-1	TGTGCCTGGATCCGGGGCTACAATGAGCAGTTCTTC	CAWIRGYNEQFF
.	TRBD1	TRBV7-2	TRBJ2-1	TGTGCCAGCAGCTTAGTCGGACCAGGACAGGGGAACAATGAGCAGTTCTTC	CASSLVGPGQGNNEQFF
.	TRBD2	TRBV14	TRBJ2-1	TGTGCCAGCAGCCAAGAGAGGCGACTAGCGGGATCGGCTGAGCAGTTCTTC	CASSQERRLAGSAEQFF
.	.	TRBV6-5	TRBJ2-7	TGTGCCAGCAGTGCCCAAGCGGAGATTTACGAGCAGTACTTC	CASSAQAEIYEQYF
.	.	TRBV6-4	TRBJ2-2	TGTGCCAGCAGTGACAGGGGCGATGACACCGGGGAGCTGTTTTTT	CASSDRGDDTGELFF
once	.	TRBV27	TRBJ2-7	TGTGCCAGCAGTCACCCAGGGATCAGCGAGCAGTACTTC	CASSHPGISEQYF
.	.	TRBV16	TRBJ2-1	TGTGCCAGCAGCCCCCCAGGGAATGAGCAGTTCTTC	CASSPPGNEQFF
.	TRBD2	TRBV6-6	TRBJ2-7	TGTGCCAGCCAGCGGGAGCTAAAAGAGCAGTACTTC	CASQRELKEQYF
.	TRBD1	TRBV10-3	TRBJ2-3	TGTGCCATCAGTCCCTCGTATGGAACGGGACAGATCACAGATACGCAGTATTTT	CAISPSYGTGQITDTQYF
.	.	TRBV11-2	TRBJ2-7	TGTGCCAGCAGCCCTCGTTGGGCGTACGAGCAGTACTTC	CASSPRWAYEQYF
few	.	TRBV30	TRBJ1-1	TGTGCCTGGAGTACTCAGAACACTGAAGCTTTCTTT	CAWSTQNTEAFF
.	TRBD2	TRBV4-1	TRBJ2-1	TGCGCCAGCAGCCAAGATAGCTCTCGGACTAGCGGGAGGGACAATGAGCAGTTCTTC	CASSQDSSRTSGRDNEQFF
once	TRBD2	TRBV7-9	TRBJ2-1	TGTGCCAGCAGCCATTTAGCGGGAGGGTACAATGAGCAGTTCTTC	CASSHLAGGYNEQFF
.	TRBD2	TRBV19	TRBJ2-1	TGTGCCAGTAGTATAGTTGCTAGCGGGAGGAAGAATGAGCAGTTCTTC	CASSIVASGRKNEQFF
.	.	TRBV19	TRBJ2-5	TGTGCCAGTAGCCTCGGTACCCTTGGGACCCAGTACTTC	CASSLGTLGTQYF
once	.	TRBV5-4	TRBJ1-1	TGTGCCAGCAGCTTGGGACAGAACAAGAACACTGAAGCTTTCTTT	CASSLGQNKNTEAFF
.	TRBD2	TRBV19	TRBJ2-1	TGTGCCAGTAGTCCCTCGGTGAGCGGGAGAGGAAATGAGCAGTTCTTC	CASSPSVSGRGNEQFF
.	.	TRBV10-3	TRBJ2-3	TGTGCCATCAGCACACGATACACAGATACGCAGTATTTT	CAISTRYTDTQYF
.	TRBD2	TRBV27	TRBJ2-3	TGTGCCAGCAGCCAACTAGCGGCTAGCACAGATACGCAGTATTTT	CASSQLAASTDTQYF
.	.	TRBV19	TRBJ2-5	TGTGCCAGTAACCAAAGACTCGGACGGGGAGAGACCCAGTACTTC	CASNQRLGRGETQYF
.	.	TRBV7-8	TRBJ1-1	TGTGCCAGCAGCTTATTCTCGGTGAACACTGAAGCTTTCTTT	CASSLFSVNTEAFF
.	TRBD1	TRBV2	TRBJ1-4	TGTGCCAGCAGTGTAAGGGACAGGGAGGGACTGTTTTTT	CASSVRDREGLFF